The rows below give T cell receptor beta chains drawn from one sample of a study of human T cells and chemical hapten exposure. Via MiXCR, TCRdb re-called the RACE reads, giving one row per CDR3 protein. Of tens of thousands of distinct CDR3 sequences listed, about 9% are singletons. The specimen comprised whole blood, sampled in connection with sensitization to the hapten diphenylcyclopropenone (DPC). The receptors here all came from a woman in her forties or fifties with alopecia areata. Some clones in this sample may be carry-over from other donors' samples. Both conserved end residues are part of each CDR3. D genes are given only for firm matches. Only some rows state a clone size, as once, few, many or a class for expanded clones.

d_call	v_call	j_call	clone_size	cdr3_nt	cdr3_aa
TRBD1	TRBV11-3	TRBJ2-3	.	TGTGCCAGCAGCACGGGACAGGGGGCTACGCAGTATTTT	CASSTGQGATQYF
.	TRBV7-9	TRBJ2-3	few	TGTGCCAGCAGCCGTGACGGGGCCGCTAGCACAGATACGCAGTATTTT	CASSRDGAASTDTQYF
.	TRBV15	TRBJ1-5	many	TGTGCCACCAGCTCACACTCGGGGCAGCCCCAGCATTTT	CATSSHSGQPQHF
TRBD1	TRBV28	TRBJ2-7	.	TGTGCCAGCAGTTCCCGGGACAGGGCCGAGCAGTACTTC	CASSSRDRAEQYF
.	TRBV6-5	TRBJ1-1	.	TGTGCCACCGGGGCCTACGGAAACACTGAAGCTTTCTTT	CATGAYGNTEAFF
.	TRBV6-5	TRBJ2-1	.	TGTGCCAGCAGTTTGCGGGGTAGCTCCTACAATGAGCAGTTCTTC	CASSLRGSSYNEQFF
.	TRBV2	TRBJ2-3	.	TGTGCCAGCGCGGGACAGATCACAGATACGCAGTATTTT	CASAGQITDTQYF
TRBD1	TRBV5-4	TRBJ2-7	few	TGTGCCAGCAGCGGACAGGGGCTCCAATCCTACGAGCAGTACTTC	CASSGQGLQSYEQYF
.	TRBV29-1	TRBJ2-1	.	TGCAGCGTTAGCTTACGGGACACCGGTGAGCAGTTCTTC	CSVSLRDTGEQFF
.	TRBV7-9	TRBJ2-7	.	TGTGCCAGCAGCACCGACAGCTACGAGCAGTACTTC	CASSTDSYEQYF
.	TRBV20-1	TRBJ1-5	.	TGCAGTGCTAGCGGGACGCTGGGACAGCCCCAGCATTTT	CSASGTLGQPQHF
.	TRBV6-2/TRBV6-3	TRBJ1-4	many	TGTGCCAGCAGTTGGGTCCGGCGGAATGAAAAACTGTTTTTT	CASSWVRRNEKLFF
.	TRBV13	TRBJ1-6	.	TGTGCCAGCAGCTCCAAGGCATATTCGCCCCTCCACTTT	CASSSKAYSPLHF
.	TRBV7-9	TRBJ1-1	once	TGTGCCAGCAGCCCGGGGCAACAGGCTTTCTTT	CASSPGQQAFF
.	TRBV10-3	TRBJ1-1	many	TGTGCCATCAGTGAAACAGGAAATGCTGAAGCTTTCTTT	CAISETGNAEAFF
.	TRBV4-1	TRBJ2-1	.	TGCGCCAGCAGCCAGTCCTTCTCCTACAATGAGCAGTTCTTC	CASSQSFSYNEQFF
.	TRBV29-1	TRBJ2-5	few	TGCAGCGTTGGAGGGACCCAAGAGACCCAGTACTTC	CSVGGTQETQYF
TRBD1	TRBV29-1	TRBJ2-1	.	TGCAGCGTTGATTACCGAGGGGGCCATGAGCAGTTCTTC	CSVDYRGGHEQFF
.	TRBV12-3/TRBV12-4	TRBJ2-3	.	TGTGCCAGCAGAGCTACAGATACGCAGTATTTT	CASRATDTQYF
.	TRBV3-1	TRBJ2-3	.	TGTGCCAGCAGCTTTTCCGCGGGTAGCACAGATACGCAGTATTTT	CASSFSAGSTDTQYF
TRBD1	TRBV28	TRBJ1-1	once	TGTGCCAGCAGTTTAGAAGGGGGCATAATAATGACTGAAGCTTTCTTT	CASSLEGGIIMTEAFF
TRBD1	TRBV12-3/TRBV12-4	TRBJ2-1	many	TGTGCCAGCAGTTTGGGGACAGTCTACAATGAGCAGTTCTTC	CASSLGTVYNEQFF
.	TRBV29-1	TRBJ2-3	few	TGCAGCGTTGAAGAGAGGGCGATAGTCGTTAGCACAGATACGCAGTATTTT	CSVEERAIVVSTDTQYF
TRBD1	TRBV6-5	TRBJ2-7	many	TGTGCAGCCACAGGACAGGGTACGGGCGAGCAGTACTTC	CAATGQGTGEQYF
.	TRBV29-1	TRBJ1-1	many	TGCAGCGTTCGAGGGAACACTGAAGCTTTCTTT	CSVRGNTEAFF
.	TRBV28	TRBJ1-5	many	TGTGCCAGCAGCAGGTTTTCGTCCAATCAGCCCCAGCATTTT	CASSRFSSNQPQHF
.	TRBV5-6	TRBJ1-1	.	TGTGCCAGCAGCTTGGGAAGGGGCCTCACTGAAGCTTTCTTT	CASSLGRGLTEAFF
.	TRBV18	TRBJ1-5	.	TGTGCCAGCTCACCCGACAGGCCGTATACCAATCAGCCCCAGCATTTT	CASSPDRPYTNQPQHF
.	TRBV5-6	TRBJ2-7	.	TGTGCCAGCAGCTTGGTGCAGTCCTACGAGCAGTACTTC	CASSLVQSYEQYF
TRBD1	TRBV5-1	TRBJ2-3	many	TGCGCCAGCAGCCGGACAGGGGATTACGCAGATACGCAGTATTTT	CASSRTGDYADTQYF
.	TRBV6-6	TRBJ1-5	many	TGTGCCAGCAGGGGTCTTGGCCCGGGCAATCAGCCCCAGCATTTT	CASRGLGPGNQPQHF
.	TRBV4-3	TRBJ2-6	.	TGCGCCAGCAGCCAAGCTGCAGGGGGGTCTGGGGCCAACGTCCTGACTTTC	CASSQAAGGSGANVLTF
.	TRBV13	TRBJ2-5	few	TGTGCCAGCAGTCAGGGGTCGGAAGAGACCCAGTACTTC	CASSQGSEETQYF